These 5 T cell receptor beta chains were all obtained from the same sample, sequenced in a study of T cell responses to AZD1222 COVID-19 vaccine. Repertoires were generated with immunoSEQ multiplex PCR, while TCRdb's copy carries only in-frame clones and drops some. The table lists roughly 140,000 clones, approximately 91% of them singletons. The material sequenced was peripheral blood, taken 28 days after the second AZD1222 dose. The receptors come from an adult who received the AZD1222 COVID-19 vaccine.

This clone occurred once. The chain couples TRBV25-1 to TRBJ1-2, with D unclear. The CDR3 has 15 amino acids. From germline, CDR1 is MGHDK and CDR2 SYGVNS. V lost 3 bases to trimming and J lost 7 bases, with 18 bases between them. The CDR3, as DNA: TGTGCCAGCAGTGATTTAGCCCAGGCCCGGGGTGGCTACACCTTC. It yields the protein CASSDLAQARGGYTF.

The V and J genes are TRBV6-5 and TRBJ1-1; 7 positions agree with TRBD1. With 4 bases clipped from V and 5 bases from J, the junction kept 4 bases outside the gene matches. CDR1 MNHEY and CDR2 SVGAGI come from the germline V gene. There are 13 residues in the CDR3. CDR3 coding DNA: TGTGCCAGCAGTTTAGGGGGCTTGACTGAAGCTTTCTTT. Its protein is CASSLGGLTEAFF.

CDR3 DNA: TGTGCCAGTAAGGACAGGGGACGAGAAGCTTTCTTT. It yields the protein CASKDRGREAFF. The chain links TRBV19 to TRBJ1-1; the match to TRBD1 covers 9 bases. Germline V gives CDR1 LNHDA, CDR2 SQIVND (reference sequence). V lost 7 bases, J lost 8 bases, and 5 bases stayed unmatched. The CDR3 spans 12 residues.

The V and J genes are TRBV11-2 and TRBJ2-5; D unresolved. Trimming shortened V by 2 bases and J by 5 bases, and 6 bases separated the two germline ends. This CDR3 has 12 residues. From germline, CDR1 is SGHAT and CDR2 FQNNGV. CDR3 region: CASSLQRETQYF. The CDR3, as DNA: TGTGCCAGCAGCTTACAAAGGGAGACCCAGTACTTC.

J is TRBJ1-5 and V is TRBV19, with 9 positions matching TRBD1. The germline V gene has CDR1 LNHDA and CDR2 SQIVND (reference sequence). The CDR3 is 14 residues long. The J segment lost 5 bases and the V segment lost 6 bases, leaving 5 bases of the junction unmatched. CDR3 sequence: CASSPGQGDQPQHF. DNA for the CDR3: TGTGCCAGTAGCCCGGGACAGGGAGATCAGCCCCAGCATTTT.